This T cell receptor (beta chain) stems from a study of response to subunit inactivated influenza vaccine. This clonotype was seen at least ten times. Its target is not known. Study observations and caveats: It was the authors' suggestion that each seasonal influenza vaccination recruits few new T cells.

CDR3 size: 14 residues. V dropped 2 bases and J dropped 5 bases, with 12 bases sitting between them. The germline V gene has CDR1 DFQATT and CDR2 SNEGSKA (reference sequence). Each CDR3 protein is one row after TCRdb ran MiXCR on the RT-PCR reads. Found here are some 500,000 distinct CDR3 sequences, roughly 13% of them singletons; the top ten hold under 15%. Sequenced material: PBMCs from blood, taken 40 to 50 days after vaccination. The V call is TRBV20-1, the J call TRBJ2-2, with a tentative D call TRBD1 (6 bases). This TCR was sampled from a man aged 45-65 years who received an inactivated influenza vaccine. The CDR3 is CSARHLQGTGELFF. The CDR3 region has the DNA TGCAGTGCTAGACACCTTCAGGGGACCGGGGAGCTGTTTTTT.